These T cell receptor beta chains were read from a single sample in a study of blood T cell repertoires in COVID-19. The table came from immunoSEQ multiplex PCR; TCRdb's copy has only in-frame clones and leaves some out. The sample has 200,000 to 250,000 clones; roughly nine tenths are singletons. Sequenced material: PBMCs or T cells enriched from blood (not recorded which). The source of these receptors is a young man who had recovered from COVID-19. The CDR3 runs from the conserved cysteine through the conserved F or W. The D gene is left open where the match is weak. Only some rows state a clone size, as once, few, many or a class for expanded clones.

v_call	clone_size	d_call	j_call	cdr3_nt	cdr3_aa
TRBV6-5	-	-	TRBJ2-6	TGTGCCAGCAGTTACTGGTCCGGGTTTGGGGCCAACGTCCTGACTTTC	CASSYWSGFGANVLTF
TRBV12-5	-	-	TRBJ2-1	TGTGCTAGTGGACGTAGCGGACGCTACAATGAGCAGTTCTTC	CASGRSGRYNEQFF
TRBV10-3	few	-	TRBJ1-3	TGTGCCACAGCCGACGCAGGTACAGGAAACACCATATATTTT	CATADAGTGNTIYF
TRBV19	-	-	TRBJ1-5	TGTGCCAGTCAATCACTGCCCCTCACGGGTCAGCCCCAGCATTTT	CASQSLPLTGQPQHF
TRBV12-5	-	-	TRBJ1-2	TGTGCTAGTGGTTTGGCTCCCCAGTATGGCTACACCTTC	CASGLAPQYGYTF
TRBV4-3	-	-	TRBJ2-7	TGCGCCAGCAGCCAAGTCGTCCAGGGGACACCTGACGAGCAGTACTTC	CASSQVVQGTPDEQYF
TRBV30	few	TRBD1	TRBJ1-5	TGTGCCTGGAGTGTGGACAGGGGGGGGAGTAAGCCCCAGCATTTT	CAWSVDRGGSKPQHF
TRBV4-1	-	-	TRBJ2-7	TGCGCCAGCAGCCAAGTCACAGGGAACTACGAGCAGTACTTC	CASSQVTGNYEQYF
TRBV4-1	-	TRBD1	TRBJ2-3	TGCGCCAGCAGCTATAACAGGTTCGGGACAGGGGAGAATACGCAGTATTTT	CASSYNRFGTGENTQYF
TRBV28	-	-	TRBJ1-6	TGTGCCAGTAGACTCGCCGAGGGTAATTCACCCCTCCACTTT	CASRLAEGNSPLHF
TRBV6-5	-	TRBD1	TRBJ1-1	TGTGCCAGCAGTCGAGGGGGCGAGATGGTCAAAGCTTTCTTT	CASSRGGEMVKAFF
TRBV6-5	-	-	TRBJ1-2	TGTGCCAGCCGAAGTGGGCAGCAGCCAAACTATGGCTACACCTTC	CASRSGQQPNYGYTF
TRBV5-1	few	-	TRBJ1-1	TGCGCCAGCAGCCTCGGTAGTACCACTGAAGCTTTCTTT	CASSLGSTTEAFF
TRBV7-8	-	-	TRBJ2-5	TGTGCCAGCAGGCGGGGACAGTCCCTCGAGACCCAGTACTTC	CASRRGQSLETQYF